Presented here are 16 T cell receptor beta chains from one specimen sequenced in a study of T cells after yellow fever vaccination. TCRdb called the 5' RACE reads again in MiXCR, with one record for every CDR3 protein. This sample carries 400,000 or so distinct CDR3 sequences, approximately 18% of them seen once, and the ten largest clones take over 15%. The specimen was PBMCs, collected before the yellow fever booster vaccination. The origin of the receptors is a man aged 18 to 35 who received the YFV17D yellow fever vaccine.

This clonotype came up many times. In DNA, the CDR3 is TGCGCCAGCAGCTTAGACGGAGGTACGCAGTATTTT. It encodes CASSLDGGTQYF. V gene TRBV5-1 combines with J gene TRBJ2-3, with a tentative D call TRBD2 (5 bases). CDR1 SGHRS and CDR2 YFSETQ come from the germline V gene. The CDR3 consists of 12 residues. V lost 2 bases, J lost 8 bases, and 9 bases lay in between.

This clonotype was detected only a few times. This rearrangement joins TRBV14 to TRBJ1-2; D is undetermined. V lost 3 bases to trimming and J lost 1 base, with 12 bases between them. CDR1 and CDR2 from the germline V gene are SGHDN and FVKESK. The CDR3 sequence is 15 residues long. CDR3 sequence (DNA): TGTGCCAGCAGCCAGCCCACCCTACATAACTATGGCTACACCTTC. As protein: CASSQPTLHNYGYTF.

This clonotype was seen repeatedly, ten times or more. The CDR3 coding sequence is TGTGCCAGCAGCTTCGTCTCGGTACCGGGACCCAGGAGTGGCTACACCTTC. Protein: CASSFVSVPGPRSGYTF. The chain couples TRBV7-8 to TRBJ1-2; D may be TRBD1 (5 bases). V lost 3 bases to trimming and J lost 7 bases, with 24 bases between them. Germline CDR1 reads SGHVS; CDR2 reads FQNEAQ. The CDR3 runs to 17 residues. The entire variable domain, with the rest obtained from reference TRBV7-8 and TRBJ1-2, is as follows: GAGVSQSPRYKVAKRGQDVALRCDPISGHVSLFWYQQALGQGPEFLTYFQNEAQLDKSGLPSDRFFAERPEGSVSTLKIQRTQQEDSAVYLCASSFVSVPGPRSGYTFGSGTRLTVV.

This clonotype was detected a few times. The chain carries TRBV7-3 and TRBJ2-7; D might be TRBD1 (5 bases). The CDR3 length is 15 residues. The germline V and J ends were trimmed by 0 bases and 5 bases, with 14 bases remaining between them. The germline V gene encodes CDR1 SGHTA and CDR2 FQGTGA. The CDR3 DNA reads as TGTGCCAGCAGCTTAACGGCAGGGAACGCGGACGAGCAGTACTTC. It codes for CASSLTAGNADEQYF.

The chain has TRBV29-1 and TRBJ1-1; possibly TRBD1 for D (5 bases). Trimming removed 8 bases at V and 4 bases at J, with 20 bases between. Germline values: CDR1 SQVTM, CDR2 ANQGSEA. The CDR3 is 14 residues long. CDR3 DNA: TGCAGCACTCTGGGCGTCGGGGCAGCCACTGAAGCTTTCTTT. Protein sequence: CSTLGVGAATEAFF.

This clonotype was seen more than once but under ten times. This chain joins TRBV7-2 and TRBJ2-3; D not resolved. Trimming left V 3 bases short and J 4 bases short, with 11 bases between. CDR1 and CDR2 from the germline V gene are SGHTA and FQGNSA. The CDR3 extends over 14 amino acids. In nucleotides, the CDR3 is TGTGCCAGCAGCTTTACCGGGCTCGCAGATACGCAGTATTTT. Residues: CASSFTGLADTQYF.

This chain connects TRBV6-6 to TRBJ2-7; TRBD2 is a possible D gene (6 bases). Trimming cost V 2 bases and J 5 bases, with 19 bases left between them. This CDR3 is 16 amino acids long. Germline V gene lookup returns CDR1 MNHNY and CDR2 SVGAGI (reference sequence). As DNA, the CDR3 is TGTGCCAGCAGTTACCTCCCGGCGGGGCCACGGGACGAGCAGTACGTC. Amino acids: CASSYLPAGPRDEQYV.

V usage is TRBV7-2 and J usage is TRBJ2-3, with 8 bases fitting TRBD2. The germline V gene has CDR1 SGHTA and CDR2 FQGNSA. The CDR3 spans 16 residues. V shed 0 bases, J shed 4 bases, and the junction held 6 bases outside the gene matches. This chain's CDR3 is CASSLAPAGAPDTQYF. CDR3 coding DNA: TGTGCCAGCAGCTTAGCGCCAGCGGGGGCCCCAGATACGCAGTATTTT.

This clonotype was recorded many times. The V call is TRBV7-2, the J call TRBJ1-5; TRBD1 matches at 7 bases. Germline assignment: CDR1 SGHTA and CDR2 FQGNSA. This CDR3 has 13 amino acids. Germline trimming cut 5 bases from V and 5 bases from J; bases unmatched to any gene: 3. CDR3 bases: TGTGCCAGCAGCATCAGGGGGGATCAGCCCCAGCATTTT. Amino acid sequence: CASSIRGDQPQHF.

The chain employs TRBV20-1 and TRBJ2-5; no firm D call. Germline V gene sequence: CDR1 DFQATT, CDR2 SNEGSKA (reference sequence). This CDR3 is 13 amino acids long. V lost 6 bases, J lost 3 bases, and 14 bases lay in between. The CDR3 coding sequence is TGCAGTGCCGAGAGGCGGCAGGAAGAGACCCAGTACTTC. This sequence encodes CSAERRQEETQYF.

This clonotype was observed a handful of times. J is TRBJ1-2 and V is TRBV5-1; D not resolved. V was trimmed by 7 bases and J by 4 bases, leaving 14 bases between them. Germline V gene sequence: CDR1 SGHRS, CDR2 YFSETQ. This CDR3 comprises 13 residues. The CDR3 DNA sequence: TGCGCCAGCCACCGAGGACGGGGCTATGGCTACACCTTC. This translates into CASHRGRGYGYTF.

This rearrangement joins TRBV11-2 to TRBJ2-7; TRBD2 might be the D (5 bases). V was cut by 6 bases and J by 0 bases, with 6 bases left in between. CDR1 SGHAT and CDR2 FQNNGV come from the germline V gene. The CDR3 length is 12 residues. The CDR3 is CASRRGSYEQYF. CDR3 DNA: TGTGCCAGCAGACGGGGCTCCTACGAGCAGTACTTC.

This clonotype came up a few times. The chain uses TRBV5-1 and TRBJ2-7, with D uncertain. The CDR3 extends over 13 amino acids. The germline CDR1 and CDR2 sequences are SGHRS and YFSETQ. Trimming took 4 bases from V and 6 from J, leaving 14 bases between them. The CDR3 bases are TGCGCCAGCAGCCTGGTGGGATGGAGCGAGCAGTACTTC. Translation: CASSLVGWSEQYF. Full variable domain (missing parts from reference TRBV5-1 and TRBJ2-7): KAGVTQTPRYLIKTRGQQVTLSCSPISGHRSVSWYQQTPGQGLQFLFEYFSETQRNKGNFPGRFSGRQFSNSRSEMNVSTLELGDSALYLCASSLVGWSEQYFGPGTRLTVT.

This clonotype was recorded a few times. V gene TRBV5-8 combines with J gene TRBJ2-2; D gene ambiguous. The CDR3 has 14 amino acids. Trimming pared 0 bases from V and 7 bases from J, leaving 10 bases between. CDR1 is SGHTS, CDR2 YDEGEE, per germline. CDR3 sequence: CASSLEVQDGELFF. CDR3 coding DNA: TGTGCCAGCAGCTTGGAGGTCCAGGACGGGGAGCTGTTTTTT.

This clonotype occurred a few times. The gene calls are TRBV7-2 and TRBJ2-2, with 11 bases aligning to TRBD1. Germline trimming cut 2 bases from V and 2 bases from J; bases unmatched to any gene: 1. Germline V gene data show CDR1 as SGHTA and CDR2 as FQGNSA. This CDR3 region has 16 residues. The CDR3 coding sequence is TGTGCCAGCAGCTTATGGACAGGGGGCAACACCGGGGAGCTGTTTTTT. This codes for CASSLWTGGNTGELFF.

This CDR3 is CASSSRTGWLSEQYF. CDR3 nucleotides: TGTGCCAGCAGCTCGCGGACAGGGTGGCTGAGCGAGCAGTACTTC. The rearrangement links TRBV7-9 to TRBJ2-7, with 8 nucleotides matching TRBD1. The V gene's germline CDR1 is SEHNR and CDR2 FQNEAQ (reference sequence). With V trimmed by 4 bases and J by 6 bases, 11 bases remained unmatched. The CDR3 runs 15 residues.